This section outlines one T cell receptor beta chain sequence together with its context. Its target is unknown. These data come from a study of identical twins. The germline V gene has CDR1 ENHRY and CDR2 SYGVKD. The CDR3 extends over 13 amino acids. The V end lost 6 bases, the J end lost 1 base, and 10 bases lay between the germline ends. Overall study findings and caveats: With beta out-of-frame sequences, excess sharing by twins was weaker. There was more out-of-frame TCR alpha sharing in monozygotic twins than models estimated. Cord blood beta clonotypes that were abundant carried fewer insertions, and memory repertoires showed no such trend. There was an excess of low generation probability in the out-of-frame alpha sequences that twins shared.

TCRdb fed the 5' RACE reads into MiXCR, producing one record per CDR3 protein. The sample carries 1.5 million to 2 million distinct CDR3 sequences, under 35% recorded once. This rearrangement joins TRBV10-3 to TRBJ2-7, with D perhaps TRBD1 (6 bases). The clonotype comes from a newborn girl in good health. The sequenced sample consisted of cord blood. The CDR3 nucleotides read TGTGCCATCAGGGGGGACACTTCCTACGAGCAGTACTTC. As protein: CAIRGDTSYEQYF.